One and the same sample provided the 25 T cell receptor beta chains below, sequenced in a study of blood T cell repertoires in COVID-19. Here immunoSEQ multiplex PCR was the method, and the copy in TCRdb shows in-frame clones only, minus some. Of around 260,000 clones in the sample, roughly 80% were seen once. The sample was peripheral blood. The receptors were gathered from a person aged 65 to 85 with COVID-19, enrolled during active disease.

This chain joins TRBV12-3 or TRBV12-4 and TRBJ2-6; D is unclear. Between the trimmed V and J ends, which lost 5 bases and 3 bases, there was a span of 5 bases. The CDR3 extends over 13 amino acids. The CDR3 is CASSPIGANVLTF. CDR3 nucleotides: TGTGCCAGCAGTCCTATTGGGGCCAACGTCCTGACTTTC.

The CDR3 loop reads CASSKDRGFVTNEKLFF. Here the CDR3 DNA reads TGTGCCAGTAGTAAAGACAGGGGATTCGTAACTAATGAAAAACTGTTTTTT. V and J are TRBV19 and TRBJ1-4, with TRBD1 identical over 8 bases. The J segment lost 1 base and the V segment lost 4 bases, leaving 8 bases of the junction unmatched. CDR1 LNHDA and CDR2 SQIVND come from the germline V gene (reference sequence). This CDR3 is 17 amino acids long.

This clone was observed a few times. The rearrangement uses TRBV2 and TRBJ1-3; 8 nucleotides agree with TRBD1. Germline V gene lookup returns CDR1 SNHLY and CDR2 FYNNEI. V gave up 4 bases and J gave up 0 bases; unmatched junction bases: 5. CDR3 length equals 16 residues. The CDR3 region has the DNA TGTGCCAGCAGTGTGCCCAGGGGGCCCTCTGGAAACACCATATATTTT. This codes for CASSVPRGPSGNTIYF.

The chain joins TRBV28 to TRBJ1-1; D ambiguous. The CDR3 has 13 residues. The germline gives CDR1 MDHEN, CDR2 SYDVKM. Trimming took 10 bases from V and 3 from J, leaving 15 bases between them. DNA of the CDR3: TGTGCCACCCGCCCTGCGGTGGACACTGAAGCTTTCTTT. This encodes CATRPAVDTEAFF.

This rearrangement joins TRBV5-5 to TRBJ1-1, with a weak D call TRBD1 (6 bases). The germline CDR1 and CDR2 sequences are SGHKS and YYEKEE (reference sequence). The CDR3 extends over 16 amino acids. Trimming stripped 2 bases from V and 2 bases from J, with 16 bases between. CDR3: CASSLRGSGFNTEAFF. In DNA, the CDR3 is TGTGCCAGCAGCTTAAGGGGGTCAGGGTTTAACACTGAAGCTTTCTTT.

As concerns this clone: The sample carries other DNA sequences with the same CDR3. The rearrangement uses TRBV11-2 and TRBJ1-1; D call uncertain. Germline-derived CDR1 and CDR2 are SGHAT and FQNNGV. CDR3 length equals 14 residues. The ends were cut back, 1 base at V and 0 bases at J, with 6 bases in the middle. DNA of the CDR3: TGTGCCAGCAGCTTAGGGGGAGTGAACACTGAAGCTTTCTTT. Protein product: CASSLGGVNTEAFF.

This sequence joins TRBV7-7 and TRBJ1-1, with 9 bases aligning to TRBD1. The CDR3 covers 16 residues. Germline V gene data show CDR1 as SSHAT and CDR2 as FNYEAQ (reference sequence). V shed 0 bases and J 5 bases; nucleotides not matched to a gene: 7. The CDR3 spells CASSLAWDRARTEAFF. CDR3 DNA sequence: TGTGCCAGCAGCTTAGCCTGGGACAGGGCGAGGACTGAAGCTTTCTTT.

This chain uses TRBV27 with TRBJ2-1; tentatively, D is TRBD1 (5 bases). The V gene lost 0 bases and the J gene lost 9 bases, with 15 bases spanning the gap. The CDR3 runs to 15 residues. Germline V gene sequence: CDR1 MNHEY, CDR2 SMNVEV (reference sequence). CDR3 loop: CASSLSGRVVFEQFF. The CDR3 coding sequence is TGTGCCAGCAGTTTATCCGGCAGGGTCGTTTTTGAGCAGTTCTTC.

The chain joins TRBV7-2 to TRBJ2-7; D might be TRBD1 (5 bases). Looked up from germline, CDR1 is SGHTA and CDR2 is FQGNSA. The CDR3 extends over 15 amino acids. The germline V and J ends were trimmed by 4 bases and 0 bases, with 13 bases remaining between them. DNA of the CDR3: TGTGCCAGCAGCTCCAAAGGGGCAGCCTCCTACGAGCAGTACTTC. It specifies CASSSKGAASYEQYF. Looking up the rest from reference TRBV7-2 and TRBJ2-7 gives the full variable domain: GAGVSQSPSNKVTEKGKDVELRCDPISGHTALYWYRQSLGQGLEFLIYFQGNSAPDKSGLPSDRFSAERTGGSVSTLTIQRTQQEDSAVYLCASSSKGAASYEQYFGPGTRLTVT.

V gene TRBV6-5 combines with J gene TRBJ2-2; 7 positions match TRBD2. CDR3 length: 15 amino acids. Germline assignment: CDR1 MNHEY and CDR2 SVGAGI. V gave up 7 bases and J gave up 5 bases; unmatched junction bases: 10. CDR3 sequence reads: CASMVVAGGTGELFF. In DNA, the CDR3 is TGTGCCAGCATGGTTGTAGCGGGCGGAACCGGGGAGCTGTTTTTT.

The rearrangement links TRBV7-7 to TRBJ2-5; 10 bases fit TRBD1. The ends lost 3 bases at V and 5 bases at J; junction bases unmatched: 6. Looked up from germline, CDR1 is SSHAT and CDR2 is FNYEAQ (reference sequence). CDR3 length: 15 amino acids. This CDR3 reads CASSLGQGIFETQYF. CDR3 DNA sequence: TGTGCCAGCAGCTTGGGACAGGGGATTTTTGAGACCCAGTACTTC.

With regard to this clone: The germline gene is not matched at one end of the junction; a read error may be the cause. The rearrangement uses TRBV6-5 and TRBJ1-4; the D is unclear. The germline gives CDR1 MNHEY, CDR2 SVGAGI. The CDR3 length is 15 residues. The CDR3 region is CASRYSGGTNEKLFF. The DNA of the CDR3 is TGTGCCAGCAGGTACTCCGGCGGAACTAATGAAAAACTGTTTTTT.

CDR3 nucleotide sequence: TGTGCCAGCAGCCCCCCGGGACAGGGGCCCGACACTGAAGCTTTCTTT. It translates to CASSPPGQGPDTEAFF. This chain uses TRBV13 with TRBJ1-1; 10 bases fit TRBD1. The CDR3 loop spans 16 amino acids. V lost 5 bases to trimming and J lost 3 bases; unmatched junction nucleotides: 9. The germline gives CDR1 PRHDT, CDR2 FYEKMQ (reference sequence).

The chain uses TRBV21-1 and TRBJ2-6; the table's D call of TRBD1 was not tested on the DNA. TRBV21-1 is designated a pseudogene. The CDR3 runs to 18 residues. CDR3 amino acids: CASRKRGTGAGGANVLTF. CDR3 coding DNA: TGTGCCAGCAGGAAGAGGGGGACAGGGGCAGGAGGGGCCAACGTCCTGACTTTC.

In this sample, this clone turned up once. CDR3 sequence: CASSYDRGNTEAFF. DNA for the CDR3: TGTGCCAGCAGTTACGACAGGGGGAACACTGAAGCTTTCTTT. The chain is built from TRBV6-2 or TRBV6-3 and TRBJ1-1; TRBD1 agrees at 8 bases. The V gene end was trimmed by 2 bases and the J gene end by 1 base; junction bases not matched to a gene: 0. CDR3 length equals 14 residues. Germline V lookup: CDR1 MNHEY, CDR2 SVGEGT.

The sample holds one count of this clone. The chain combines TRBV7-3 with TRBJ1-5; D may be TRBD1 (6 bases). Germline loops: CDR1 SGHTA, CDR2 FQGTGA. Trimming pared 2 bases from V and 10 bases from J, leaving 15 bases between. CDR3 length equals 14 residues. Written as DNA, the CDR3 is TGTGCCAGCAGCTTAGATGGCAGGGGCGCACCCCAGCATTTT. It translates to CASSLDGRGAPQHF.

This clone was observed a few times. The J gene is TRBJ2-1, the V gene TRBV6-4; tentatively, D is TRBD1 (6 bases). CDR1 MRHNA and CDR2 SNTAGT come from the germline V gene. This CDR3 region has 15 residues. Deletions cut 3 bases from V and 0 bases from J, with 9 bases between. The CDR3 reads CASSETGSSYNEQFF. The CDR3 DNA follows: TGTGCCAGCAGTGAAACAGGGAGCTCCTACAATGAGCAGTTCTTC.

V is TRBV2 and J is TRBJ2-7, with D perhaps TRBD2 (5 bases). The CDR3 length is 15 residues. Trimming removed 1 base at V and 0 bases at J, with 10 bases between. The germline CDR1 and CDR2 sequences are SNHLY and FYNNEI. The DNA for the CDR3 is TGTGCCAGCAGTGAAGACTTGGGGAGCTCCTACGAGCAGTACTTC. Encoded protein: CASSEDLGSSYEQYF.

V usage is TRBV10-3 and J usage is TRBJ2-6; weak D call: TRBD2 (6 bases). The germline V gene has CDR1 ENHRY and CDR2 SYGVKD. V was pared by 10 bases and J by 0 bases, with 16 bases between. The CDR3 is 16 amino acids. Here the CDR3 reads CATRDGRSSGANVLTF. In DNA form, the CDR3 reads TGTGCCACCAGGGACGGGAGATCCTCTGGGGCCAACGTCCTGACTTTC.

The V and J genes are TRBV3-1 (or the pseudogene TRBV3-2) and TRBJ1-5; D ambiguous. CDR3 length equals 15 residues. Trimming removed 2 bases from V and 0 bases from J, with 8 bases in between. Per germline, CDR1 LGHDT and CDR2 YNNKEL (reference sequence). CDR3 amino acids: CASSQTTGSNQPQHF. The CDR3 nucleotides read TGTGCCAGCAGCCAAACCACGGGTAGCAATCAGCCCCAGCATTTT.

This chain uses TRBV18 with TRBJ1-5; D unresolved. Germline CDR1 and CDR2: KGHSH and LQKENI. Trimming cost V 2 bases and J 6 bases, with 8 bases left between them. The CDR3 runs to 13 residues. In DNA, the CDR3 is TGTGCCAGCTCACCAGGGTCGGGTCAGCCCCAGCATTTT. It specifies CASSPGSGQPQHF.

The V gene is TRBV9, the J gene TRBJ2-3; D is ambiguous. This CDR3 contains 14 residues. V lost 0 bases to trimming and J lost 1 base, with 6 bases between them. CDR1 SGDLS and CDR2 YYNGEE come from the germline V gene. The CDR3 region is CASSVVSGTDTQYF. The CDR3, as DNA: TGTGCCAGCAGCGTAGTGAGCGGCACAGATACGCAGTATTTT.

The chain is built from TRBV27 and TRBJ2-1; D is possibly TRBD1 (5 bases). Trimming stripped 3 bases from V and 7 bases from J, with 10 bases between. The germline V gene has CDR1 MNHEY and CDR2 SMNVEV (reference sequence). The CDR3 has 13 residues. Here the CDR3 reads CASSLRQQNEQFF. The CDR3 nucleotides read TGTGCCAGCAGTTTGAGACAGCAAAATGAGCAGTTCTTC.

The chain is built from TRBV12-3 or TRBV12-4 and TRBJ1-2, with a possible D match to TRBD1 (5 bases). This CDR3 spans 12 amino acids. Trimming left V 5 bases short and J 8 bases short, with 12 bases between. The CDR3 DNA sequence: TGTGCCAGCAGTCAGGGAGGGGTAGGCTACACCTTC. Protein product: CASSQGGVGYTF.

V usage is TRBV5-1 and J usage is TRBJ2-7, with D perhaps matching TRBD1 (5 bases). This CDR3 spans 16 amino acids. Germline V CDR1 and CDR2: SGHRS, YFSETQ. The V end was cut by 0 bases, the J end by 5 bases, with 18 bases between. The CDR3, as DNA: TGCGCCAGCAGCTTGGTTTTAGGGGCTGTTTCACACGAGCAGTACTTC. Translating gives CASSLVLGAVSHEQYF.